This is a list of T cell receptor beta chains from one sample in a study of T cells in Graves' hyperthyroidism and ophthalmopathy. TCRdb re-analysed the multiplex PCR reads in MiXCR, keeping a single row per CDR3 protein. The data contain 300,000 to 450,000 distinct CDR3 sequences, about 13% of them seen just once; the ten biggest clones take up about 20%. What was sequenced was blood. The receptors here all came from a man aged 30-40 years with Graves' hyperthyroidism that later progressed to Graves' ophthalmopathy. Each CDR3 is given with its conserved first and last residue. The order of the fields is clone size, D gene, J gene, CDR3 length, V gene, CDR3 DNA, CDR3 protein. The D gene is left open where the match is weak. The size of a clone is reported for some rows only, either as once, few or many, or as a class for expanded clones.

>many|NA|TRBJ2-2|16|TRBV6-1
TGTGCCAGCAGTTCCCCCTCTCGGACCAACACCGGGGAGCTGTTTTTT
CASSSPSRTNTGELFF
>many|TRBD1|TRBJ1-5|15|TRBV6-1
TGTGCCAGCAGTGGCCAGGGGGCGGGCAATCAGCCCCAGCATTTT
CASSGQGAGNQPQHF
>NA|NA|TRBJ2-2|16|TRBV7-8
TGTGCCAGCAGCCTTTTACCCTTAACTGGAACCGGGGAGCTGTTTTTT
CASSLLPLTGTGELFF
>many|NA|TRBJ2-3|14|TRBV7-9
TGTGCCAGCAGGTGGACGTCTAGCACAGATACGCAGTATTTT
CASRWTSSTDTQYF
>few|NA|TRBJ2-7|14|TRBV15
TGTGCCACCAGCAGAGATTCCGAGTTGTACGAGCAGTACTTC
CATSRDSELYEQYF
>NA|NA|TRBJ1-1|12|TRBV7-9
TGTGCCAGCAGCTTAGTTGGGCCCGAAGCTTTCTTT
CASSLVGPEAFF
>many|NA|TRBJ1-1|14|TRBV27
TGTGCCAGCAGTTTTCTTACAGAGAACACTGAAGCTTTCTTT
CASSFLTENTEAFF
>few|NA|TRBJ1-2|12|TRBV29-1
TGCAGCGTCGTCCGGACGGCGGGAGGCTACACCTTC
CSVVRTAGGYTF
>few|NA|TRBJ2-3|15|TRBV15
TGTGCCACCAGCAGAGATGCGGTAGAGGCAGATACGCAGTATTTT
CATSRDAVEADTQYF
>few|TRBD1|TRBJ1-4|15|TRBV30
TGTGCCTGGGGAACAGGGGATAGAACTAATGAAAAACTGTTTTTT
CAWGTGDRTNEKLFF
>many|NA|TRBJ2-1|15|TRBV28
TGTGCCAGTTGTCTTTCCCGGCCCTCCTACAATGAGCAGTTCTTC
CASCLSRPSYNEQFF
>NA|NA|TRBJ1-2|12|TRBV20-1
TGCAGTGCCATAGCCGGGGGTGGCGGCTACACCTTC
CSAIAGGGGYTF
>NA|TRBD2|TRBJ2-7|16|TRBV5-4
TGTGCCAGCAGCATCCCGGGACTAGCGGGGTTCCACGAGCAGTACTTC
CASSIPGLAGFHEQYF
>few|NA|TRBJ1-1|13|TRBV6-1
TGTGCCAGCAGTTTCCCTCAGGCGGGGTGGACTTTCTTT
CASSFPQAGWTFF
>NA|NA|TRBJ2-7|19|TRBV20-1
TGCAGTGCTAGAGATCCGGGGGCTTCTCAGACAGGGCGAGATTACGAGCAGTACTTC
CSARDPGASQTGRDYEQYF
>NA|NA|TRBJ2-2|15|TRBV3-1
TGTGCCAGCAGCCAAGGGCAGGGGAGGTCCGGGGAGCTGTTTTTT
CASSQGQGRSGELFF
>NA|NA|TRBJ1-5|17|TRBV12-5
TGTGCTAGTGGTACCGGGGCAGGACCATCTATCAATCAGCCCCAGCATTTT
CASGTGAGPSINQPQHF